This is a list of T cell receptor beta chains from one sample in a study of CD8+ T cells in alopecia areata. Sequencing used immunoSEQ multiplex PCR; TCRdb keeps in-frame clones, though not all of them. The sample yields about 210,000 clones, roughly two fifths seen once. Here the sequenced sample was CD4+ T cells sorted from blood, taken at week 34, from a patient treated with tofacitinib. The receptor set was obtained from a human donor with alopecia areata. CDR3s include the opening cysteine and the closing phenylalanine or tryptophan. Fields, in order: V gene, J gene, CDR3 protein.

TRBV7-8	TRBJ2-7	CASSVVPGQGNEQYF
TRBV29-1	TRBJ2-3	CSVASTSARGSTQYF
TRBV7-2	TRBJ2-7	CASSLSLQGYEQYF
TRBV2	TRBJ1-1	CASSELIANTEAFF
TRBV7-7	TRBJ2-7	CASSFSDGDSYEQYF
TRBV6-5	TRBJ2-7	CASRADRGRTDEQYF
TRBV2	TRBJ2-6	CASSVKGSGANVLTF
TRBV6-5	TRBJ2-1	CASLPAGSSYNEQFF
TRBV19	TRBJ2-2	CASIRGSSNTGELFF
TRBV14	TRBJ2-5	CASSPRGARGETQYF
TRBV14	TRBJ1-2	CASSQGRTRADGYTF
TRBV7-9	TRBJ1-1	CASSFGDMNTEAFF
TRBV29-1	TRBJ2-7	CSVEDQQTYEQYF
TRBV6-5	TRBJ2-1	CASSEEAKKTQFF
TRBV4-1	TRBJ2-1	CASSQERRRSEQFF